This T cell receptor beta chain was recovered during a study of T-cell memory formation after mild COVID-19. TCRdb called the 5' RACE reads again in MiXCR, with one record for every CDR3 protein. Here the sample spans fewer than 400,000 distinct CDR3 sequences, 10% to 15% being singletons. With respect to this clonotype: Antigen: not known.

V was cut by 3 bases and J by 2 bases, with 18 bases left in between. Germline V gene sequence: CDR1 MGHRA, CDR2 YSYEKL. The CDR3 runs 17 residues. Overall study findings and caveats: CD4+ contracting clones were found mainly in CM and EM, and CD8+ ones in EMRA.

The chain employs TRBV4-1 and TRBJ2-3; the D gene is possibly TRBD2 (6 bases). The specimen sequenced was PBMCs or a T cell subset sorted from them (not recorded which). The sequence was obtained from a man between 18 and 35 years old who had mild COVID-19 (a few samples of this study predate the infection). Cell type and time point are not known. CDR3 in DNA: TGCGCCAGCAGCCACGGACCTTCTCGCGGGGTCACAGATACGCAGTATTTT. It yields the protein CASSHGPSRGVTDTQYF.